These 15 T cell receptor beta chains came from one sample sequenced in a study of monozygotic twins with inflammatory bowel disease. TCRdb reprocessed the 5' RACE reads; each CDR3 protein has one entry and no DNA is given. The data show around 380,000 distinct CDR3 sequences, and the top ten clones hold approximately 2.3%. Sequenced material: blood. Receptors originate from a human donor with ulcerative colitis or Crohn's disease, or a healthy co-twin of an affected twin (not recorded which).

This chain connects TRBV5-1 to TRBJ2-6. Germline assignment: CDR1 SGHRS and CDR2 YFSETQ. The CDR3 covers 18 residues. CDR3 loop: CASSLAFRLVAGANVLTF.

This sequence joins TRBV3-1 and TRBJ2-4. Germline values: CDR1 LGHDT, CDR2 YNNKEL (reference sequence). This CDR3 has 15 residues. The CDR3: CASSQDRRSGNIQYF.

This rearrangement joins TRBV5-5 to TRBJ2-1. CDR1 and CDR2 from the germline V gene are SGHKS and YYEKEE (reference sequence). CDR3 size: 15 residues. This CDR3 reads CASSFNSWSYNEQFF.

The V gene is TRBV11-2, the J gene TRBJ2-1; TCRdb proposes TRBD1, but this gene call is untestable without DNA. This CDR3 spans 15 amino acids. The germline V gene has CDR1 SGHAT and CDR2 FQNNGV. The CDR3 reads CASSFPQGAYNEQFF.

The genes are TRBV20-1 and TRBJ2-7; TCRdb picks TRBD2, but there is no DNA to check that call. Germline V lookup: CDR1 DFQATT, CDR2 SNEGSKA (reference sequence). The CDR3 totals 17 residues. CDR3 region: CSAREASGRVGSYEQYF.

The genes are TRBV6-5 and TRBJ2-5; TCRdb gives TRBD1 as the D gene, but with no DNA this cannot be confirmed. Germline CDR1 is MNHEY and CDR2 is SVGAGI. This CDR3 has 15 residues. The CDR3 protein is CASSYSRLGGETQYF.

The chain links TRBV27 to TRBJ1-2; without DNA, the TCRdb call of TRBD1 cannot be checked. This CDR3 contains 15 residues. CDR1 and CDR2 (germline): MNHEY, SMNVEV (reference sequence). CDR3: CASSLGGGAPYGYTF.

J is TRBJ1-2 and V is TRBV5-1; TCRdb lists TRBD1, though no DNA is available to test this call. The CDR3 consists of 16 residues. Germline V gives CDR1 SGHRS, CDR2 YFSETQ. CDR3 protein: CASSLSGTDRVRGYTF.

The genes are TRBV10-2 and TRBJ1-1; TCRdb selects TRBD1, and the lack of DNA leaves this call unchecked. Germline lookup yields CDR1 WSHSY and CDR2 SAAADI. CDR3 size: 14 residues. CDR3 in amino acids: CASRMGQKNAEAFF.

The chain recombines TRBV5-1 with TRBJ2-7; TCRdb picks TRBD1, but there is no DNA to check that call. This CDR3 contains 14 residues. The germline gives CDR1 SGHRS, CDR2 YFSETQ. CDR3 in amino acids: CASSLGGAPSEQYF.

The chain has TRBV6-1 and TRBJ1-5; the TCRdb call, TRBD1, lacks DNA for checking. The CDR3 is 18 residues long. From germline, CDR1 is MNHNS and CDR2 SASEGT. The CDR3: CASSELGQGLVSNQPQHF.

The chain carries TRBV19 and TRBJ1-1; TCRdb reports TRBD1, a call that lacks DNA to check it against. The CDR3 contains 15 residues. Germline values: CDR1 LNHDA, CDR2 SQIVND (reference sequence). The CDR3 spells CASSPYPRGRTEAFF.

The chain is built from TRBV5-1 and TRBJ2-3; the D gene TCRdb calls, TRBD1, cannot be checked with no DNA. This CDR3 contains 14 residues. The germline V gene has CDR1 SGHRS and CDR2 YFSETQ. CDR3 sequence: CASGPDRSTDTQYF.

V usage is TRBV5-1 and J usage is TRBJ1-6; without DNA, the TCRdb call of TRBD1 cannot be checked. The CDR3 has 14 residues. CDR1 is SGHRS and CDR2 is YFSETQ in the germline V gene. CDR3 residues: CASSGQGFNSPLHF.

The V gene is TRBV20-1, the J gene TRBJ2-7; TCRdb gives TRBD1 as the D gene, but with no DNA this cannot be confirmed. The CDR3 totals 15 residues. CDR1 is DFQATT and CDR2 is SNEGSKA in the germline V gene (reference sequence). This CDR3 is CSAQGWGSSSYEQYF.